This T cell receptor beta chain was obtained from a study of CD8+ T cells in alopecia areata. Overall study findings and caveats: Sequencing of scalp samples also includes resident alphabeta T cells from normal skin. Mice gave a clearer picture of TCR sharing than patients did, possibly for HLA-related reasons. Alopecia totalis/universalis scalp especially showed more expanded CD8+ clones than normal scalp.

Turning to this clone: Antigen unknown.

RNA, once extracted, was reverse transcribed into cDNA for use as the sequencing template. Generated by immunoSEQ multiplex PCR, the TCRdb table keeps only in-frame clones and is missing some. In the table there are around 80,000 clones, about 51% of which are singletons. It was from alopecia areata patients that lesional scalp punch biopsies and peripheral blood were collected. The CDR3 extends over 11 amino acids. V was pared by 3 bases and J by 2 bases, with 2 bases between. CDR1 is SNHLY, CDR2 FYNNEI, per germline. The chain carries TRBV2 and TRBJ2-7; D ambiguous. Source material: NKG2D-high CD8+ T cells sorted from blood. This sequence was found in a human donor with alopecia areata. The CDR3 is CASSEAYEQYF. In DNA, the CDR3 is TGTGCCAGCAGTGAGGCCTACGAGCAGTACTTC. Filled out from reference TRBV2 and TRBJ2-7, the complete variable domain reads EPEVTQTPSHQVTQMGQEVILRCVPISNHLYFYWYRQILGQKVEFLVSFYNNEISEKSEIFDDQFSVERPDGSNFTLKIRSTKLEDSAMYFCASSEAYEQYFGPGTRLTVT.